These T cell receptor beta chains were read from a single sample in a study of T cell repertoires in cytomegalovirus infection. TCRdb reanalysed the reads using MiXCR and keeps one entry per CDR3 protein. This sample has 200,000 to 250,000 distinct CDR3 sequences, with 5% to 8.5% found just once. What was sequenced was PBMCs. Receptor source: a human donor in good health (CMV status not recorded). Some clones in this sample may be carry-over from other donors' samples. The CDR3 runs from the conserved cysteine through the conserved F or W. The size of a clone is reported for some rows only, either as once, few or many, or as a class for expanded clones.

j_gene: TRBJ1-1; abundance: many; len: 15; v_gene: TRBV28; CDR3aa: CASSTYWTANTEAFF
j_gene: TRBJ2-1; abundance: many; len: 16; v_gene: TRBV20-1; CDR3aa: CSARDEGDFSYNEQFF
j_gene: TRBJ2-1; abundance: many; len: 15; v_gene: TRBV6-2/TRBV6-3; CDR3aa: CASTSTSGGVNEQFF
j_gene: TRBJ2-1; abundance: many; len: 14; v_gene: TRBV7-3; CDR3aa: CASSLSGGANEQFF
j_gene: TRBJ1-4; abundance: many; len: 15; v_gene: TRBV28; CDR3aa: CASKDRGGVNEKLFF
j_gene: TRBJ1-2; abundance: few; len: 14; v_gene: TRBV4-1; CDR3aa: CASSPTDRVSGYTF
j_gene: TRBJ1-1; abundance: many; len: 11; v_gene: TRBV29-1; CDR3aa: CSVEGLTEAFF
j_gene: TRBJ2-2; abundance: many; len: 16; v_gene: TRBV5-1; CDR3aa: CASSLVEGAGSGELFF
j_gene: TRBJ1-4; abundance: few; len: 15; v_gene: TRBV3-1; CDR3aa: CASSQGALTNEKLFF
j_gene: TRBJ1-4; abundance: many; len: 15; v_gene: TRBV7-2; CDR3aa: CASSSESGGSEKLFF
j_gene: TRBJ2-4; abundance: many; len: 13; v_gene: TRBV5-8; CDR3aa: CASSLYPEGIQYF
j_gene: TRBJ1-3; abundance: many; len: 16; v_gene: TRBV7-2; CDR3aa: CASSLQRRSSGNTIYF
j_gene: TRBJ2-3; abundance: -; len: 14; v_gene: TRBV4-3; CDR3aa: CASSQVAGTDTQYF
j_gene: TRBJ2-7; abundance: many; len: 13; v_gene: TRBV6-5; CDR3aa: CASSYSGGGEYVF
j_gene: TRBJ1-5; abundance: many; len: 16; v_gene: TRBV6-1; CDR3aa: CASSAVRAVGNQPQHF
j_gene: TRBJ2-5; abundance: many; len: 14; v_gene: TRBV7-2; CDR3aa: CASSLVRGQETQYF